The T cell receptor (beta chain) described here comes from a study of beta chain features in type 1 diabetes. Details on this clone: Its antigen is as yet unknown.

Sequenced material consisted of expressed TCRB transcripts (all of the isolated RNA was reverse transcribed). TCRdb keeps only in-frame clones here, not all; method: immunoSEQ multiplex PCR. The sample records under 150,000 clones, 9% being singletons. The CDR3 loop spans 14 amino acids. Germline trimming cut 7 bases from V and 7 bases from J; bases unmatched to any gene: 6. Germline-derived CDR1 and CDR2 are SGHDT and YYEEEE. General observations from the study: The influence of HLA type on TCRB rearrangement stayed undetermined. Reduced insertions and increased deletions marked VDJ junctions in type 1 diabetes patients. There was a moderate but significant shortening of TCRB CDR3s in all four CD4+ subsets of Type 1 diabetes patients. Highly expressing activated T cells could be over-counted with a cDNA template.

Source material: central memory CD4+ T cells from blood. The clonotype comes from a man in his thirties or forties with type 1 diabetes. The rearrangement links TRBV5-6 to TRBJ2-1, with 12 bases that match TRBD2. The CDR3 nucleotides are TGTGCCAGCCGCAGACTAGCGGGGGATAATGAGCAGTTCTTC. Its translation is CASRRLAGDNEQFF. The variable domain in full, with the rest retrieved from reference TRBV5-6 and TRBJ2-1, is DAGVTQSPTHLIKTRGQQVTLRCSPKSGHDTVSWYQQALGQGPQFIFQYYEEEERQRGNFPDRFSGHQFPNYSSELNVNALLLGDSALYLCASRRLAGDNEQFFGPGTRLTVL.